This T cell receptor (beta chain) was documented in a study of human T cells and chemical hapten exposure (dated by TCRdb to the early 2020s). Regarding the study in general: Libraries were pooled for sequencing, and variation in per-sample TCR yields was attributed mainly to small differences in library volumes within the pool. Peripheral blood TCR repertoire changes were tracked in vivo in alopecia patients during primary and secondary sensitization to the hapten diphenylcyclopropenone (DPC). Both TCR alpha and TCR beta chains were sequenced from each blood RNA sample.

The germline V gene encodes CDR1 MNHEY and CDR2 SVGAGI. There are 17 amino acids in the CDR3, from cysteine to phenylalanine inclusive. The CDR3 DNA has 51 bases and is translated from base 1. V is clipped by 0 bases and J by 5 bases, and the sequence between their germline boundaries is 20 bases long. Total RNA was extracted from unfractionated whole blood that had been collected in Tempus Blood RNA tubes. As TCR sequencing controls, five healthy volunteers were used, with blood taken at day 0, 2 weeks and 6 weeks. Library preparation was by 5' RACE. Sequencing used an Illumina MiSeq. During library preparation, unique molecular identifiers were attached to individual cDNA molecules so that TCRs could be counted quantitatively and reproducibly. In the paper's pipeline: A median of roughly 99,000 TCRs per sample was observed, with a range of about 23,224 to 690,600. The Decombinator software suite was used to annotate the V, J and CDR3 of the TCR reads. To make PS versus PT1 abundance plots, every sample was subsampled to the same number of TCRs (28,000). Expanded TCRs were defined as absent before sensitization and observed at least eight times at the 2-week time point. TCRdb redid the processing of the public reads, applying fastp at Q25 and MiXCR, and retained in-frame beta chains. Rows are combined by CDR3 protein, so each entry shows the most common genes and DNA. TCRdb's processing, not the study's, gives the V and J calls here. For this sample the table gives about 140,000 distinct CDR3 sequences, of which around 4.1% were detected only once. The biggest ten clones account for more than 1.2% of the sample.

Broader findings and caveats from the paper: Repeated subsampling changed both the strength of the expansion versus patch-test correlation and the threshold at which the correlation became significant. No change with DPC sensitization was found in the number of TCRs above 1 in 1000 frequency, and no evidence of global repertoire structure alterations was found.

This clonotype was observed many times. Its target antigen remains unknown. No base quality values were provided; no much bigger clone lies one nucleotide off. The chain was built from TRBV6-5 and TRBJ2-7; TRBD2 is perhaps the D gene, given 6 matching bases. The TCR comes from a female donor in good health. The CDR3: CASSYSIGRQQTHEQYF. The base sequence is TGTGCCAGCAGTTACTCGATCGGGAGACAACAGACCCACGAGCAGTACTTC.